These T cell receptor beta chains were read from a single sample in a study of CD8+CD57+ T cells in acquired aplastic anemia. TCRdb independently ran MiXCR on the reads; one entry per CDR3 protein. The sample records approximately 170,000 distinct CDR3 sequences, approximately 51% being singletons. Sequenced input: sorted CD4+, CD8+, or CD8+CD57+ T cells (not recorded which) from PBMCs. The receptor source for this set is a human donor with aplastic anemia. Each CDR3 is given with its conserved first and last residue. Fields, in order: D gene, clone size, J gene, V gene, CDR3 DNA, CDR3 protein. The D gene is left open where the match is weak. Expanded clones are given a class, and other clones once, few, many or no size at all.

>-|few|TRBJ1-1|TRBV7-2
TGTGCCTGCAGCCCGACGGTAGTTGTCGCTTTCTTT
CACSPTVVVAFF
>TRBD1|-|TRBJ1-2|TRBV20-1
TGCAGTGCTTCCCAACTTGGACAGGGAGCCTATGGCTACACCTTC
CSASQLGQGAYGYTF
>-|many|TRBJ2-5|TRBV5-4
TGTGCCAGCAGCTTCGGGGACGAGAAGACCCAGTACTTC
CASSFGDEKTQYF
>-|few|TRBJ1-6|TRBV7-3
TGTGCCAGCAGCCTAACTCTTGCTTCACCCCTCCACTTT
CASSLTLASPLHF
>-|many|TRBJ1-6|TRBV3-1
TGTGCCAGCAGCTTACAGGGAGGCAATTCACCCCTCCACTTT
CASSLQGGNSPLHF
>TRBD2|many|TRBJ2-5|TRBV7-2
TGTGCCAGCAGCCAACGGCGGGGGGGCCAAGAGACCCAGTACTTC
CASSQRRGGQETQYF
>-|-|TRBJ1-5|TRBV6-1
TGTGCCAGCAGAGGTAACAGGGAAGATAGCAATCAGCCCCAGCATTTT
CASRGNREDSNQPQHF
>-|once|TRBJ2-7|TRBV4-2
TGTGCCAGCAGCCAAAATCTGGCTAGCGCGGAGGAGCAGTACTTC
CASSQNLASAEEQYF
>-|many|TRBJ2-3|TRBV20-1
TGCAGTGCTGCAGCGATGGGGACAGATACGCAGTATTTT
CSAAAMGTDTQYF
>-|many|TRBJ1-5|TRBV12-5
TGTGCTAGTGGTAGTACAGGGAGGGAGCAGCCCCAGCATTTT
CASGSTGREQPQHF
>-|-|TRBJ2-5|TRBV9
TGTGCCAGCAGCGTAGTCGAGGGGATGGAGACCCAGTACTTC
CASSVVEGMETQYF
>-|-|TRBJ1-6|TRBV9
TGTGCCAGCAGCGCCGACAGCGGATCACCCCTCCACTTT
CASSADSGSPLHF
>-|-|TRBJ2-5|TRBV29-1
TGCAGCGTTGGAGACTACGCGGGGGAGACCCAGTACTTC
CSVGDYAGETQYF
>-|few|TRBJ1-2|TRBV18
TGTGCCAGCTCACCACAGGGGTACTATGGCTACACCTTC
CASSPQGYYGYTF
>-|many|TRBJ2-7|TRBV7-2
TGTGCCAGCAGCTTTCTTCAGGGGCATGAGCAGTACTTC
CASSFLQGHEQYF
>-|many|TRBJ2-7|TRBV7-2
TGTGCCAGCAGTCTGATGACAGGAGCCTACGAGCAGTACTTC
CASSLMTGAYEQYF
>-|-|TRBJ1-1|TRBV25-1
TGTGCCAGCAGTGAATCTGGGGAGGGAGCGTACACTGAAGCTTTCTTT
CASSESGEGAYTEAFF
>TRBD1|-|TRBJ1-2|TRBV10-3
TGTGCCAGCAGTTCGCCCCGACGACAGGGCCGCTATGGCTACACCTTC
CASSSPRRQGRYGYTF
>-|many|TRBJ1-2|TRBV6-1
TGTGCCAGCAGTGAAGGGGACGGAAACTATGGCTACACCTTC
CASSEGDGNYGYTF
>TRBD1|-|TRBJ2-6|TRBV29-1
TGCAGCGTGGGACAGGGTCATTCCCCCCCCAACGTCCTGACTTTC
CSVGQGHSPPNVLTF
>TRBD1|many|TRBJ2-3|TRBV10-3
TGTGCCATCAGTGAATACAGGGGGGCTAGCACAGATACGCAGTATTTT
CAISEYRGASTDTQYF
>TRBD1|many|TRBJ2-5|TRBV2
TGTGCCAGCAAGATTGAGACAGGGGCATGGGAGACCCAGTACTTC
CASKIETGAWETQYF
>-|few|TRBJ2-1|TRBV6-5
TGTGCCAGCAGTTCCGTGAGCATCCATGAGCAGTTCTTC
CASSSVSIHEQFF
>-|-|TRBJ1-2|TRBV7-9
TGTGCCAGCAGTCGGTCAAACTATGGCTACACCTTC
CASSRSNYGYTF
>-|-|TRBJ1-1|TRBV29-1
TGCAGCGTTGATGATGGGAACACTGAAGCTTTCTTT
CSVDDGNTEAFF
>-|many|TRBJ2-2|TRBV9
TGTGCCAGCAGCGCGACTCAAGGACGGTCGAACACCGGGGAGCTGTTTTTT
CASSATQGRSNTGELFF